Only one count was recorded for the clone carrying this T cell receptor (beta chain). This record belongs to a study of blood T cell repertoires in COVID-19. At the level of the study: COVID-19 samples, acute and convalescent, were from the United States, Italy and Spain. PBMCs, B-cell-depleted T cells, or T cells provided the cDNA or gDNA that made up the material.

In the original workflow: The authors estimated nucleated cell counts from reference gene primer amplification. The repertoire was sequenced with immunoSEQ multiplex PCR; TCRdb's copy has only in-frame clones and lacks some. That table furnishes V, J and clone size, whereas the DNA furnished D and trimming. The sample yields 200,000 or so clones, under 90% seen once. Germline trimming cut 4 bases from V and 13 bases from J; bases unmatched to any gene: 7. From germline, CDR1 is SNHLY and CDR2 FYNNEI. This CDR3 is built from 12 residues. This sequence joins TRBV2 and TRBJ2-4; TRBD1 matches 7 bases. The sample taken for sequencing was peripheral blood. The sequence came from a man aged 30 to 39 with active or convalescent COVID-19. The CDR3 spells CASSGDGTVQYF. The CDR3 DNA is TGTGCCAGCAGTGGCGACGGGACAGTACAGTACTTC.